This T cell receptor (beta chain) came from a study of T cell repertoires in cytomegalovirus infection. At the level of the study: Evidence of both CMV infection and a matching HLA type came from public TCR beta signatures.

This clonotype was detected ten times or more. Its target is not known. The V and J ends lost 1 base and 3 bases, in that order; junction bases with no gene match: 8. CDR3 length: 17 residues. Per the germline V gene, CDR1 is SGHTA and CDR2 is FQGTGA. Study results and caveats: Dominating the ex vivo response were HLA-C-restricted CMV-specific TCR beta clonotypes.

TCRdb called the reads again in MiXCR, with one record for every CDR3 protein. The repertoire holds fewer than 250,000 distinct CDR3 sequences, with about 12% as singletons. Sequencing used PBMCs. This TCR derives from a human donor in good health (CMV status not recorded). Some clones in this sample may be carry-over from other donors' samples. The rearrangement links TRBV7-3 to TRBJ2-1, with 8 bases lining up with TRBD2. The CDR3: CASSLKPAGLGYNEQFF. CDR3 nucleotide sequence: TGTGCCAGCAGCTTAAAACCTGCGGGACTAGGCTACAATGAGCAGTTCTTC.